Listed below are T cell receptor beta chains from one sample, sequenced in a study of cytomegalovirus exposure and HLA in healthy donors. The protocol was immunoSEQ multiplex PCR, while the TCRdb copy is restricted to in-frame clones and leaves out a portion. The sample holds around 120,000 clones, 75% to 90% seen once. The material sequenced was PBMCs. These receptors were taken from a woman between 40 and 55 years old in good health and CMV-seronegative. Both conserved end residues are part of each CDR3. A D gene is named only where the DNA matches it firmly. Only some rows state a clone size, as once, few, many or a class for expanded clones.

V	D	J	size	DNA	CDR3
TRBV27	TRBD2	TRBJ2-7	once	TGTGCCAGCGCCAGCGGGGGCTCCTACGAGCAGTACTTC	CASASGGSYEQYF
TRBV7-9	TRBD1	TRBJ2-2	NA	TGTGCCAGCAGATTCACCGGGACAGGGGCCACCGGGGAGCTGTTTTTT	CASRFTGTGATGELFF
TRBV18	TRBD1	TRBJ1-1	NA	TGTGCCAGCTCACCTGCAGGGGGAGGAGGGACTGCTGAAGCTTTCTTT	CASSPAGGGGTAEAFF
TRBV5-1	TRBD2	TRBJ2-3	once	TGCGCCAGCAGCTTGGAAGTTAGCGGGACTAGCACAGATACGCAGTATTTT	CASSLEVSGTSTDTQYF
TRBV28	NA	TRBJ2-1	NA	TGTGCCAGCAGTTTTAGACTTTGGGAGCAGTTCTTC	CASSFRLWEQFF
TRBV10-1	TRBD2	TRBJ2-3	once	TGCGCCAGCAGTGAGTCACTAGCGGGAGTCGGTTCCACAGATACGCAGTATTTT	CASSESLAGVGSTDTQYF
TRBV4-3	NA	TRBJ2-7	NA	TGCGCCAGCAGCCAAGGTCCTGGGCCCAGCGGATTAACCTACGAGCAGTACTTC	CASSQGPGPSGLTYEQYF
TRBV5-6	TRBD2	TRBJ2-7	NA	TGTGCCAGCAGCGGGGGGGACGACTACGAGCAGTACTTC	CASSGGDDYEQYF
TRBV27	NA	TRBJ1-1	NA	TGTGCCAGCAGCCGCGCGAGGAACACTGAAGCTTTCTTT	CASSRARNTEAFF
TRBV6-5	NA	TRBJ2-3	once	TGTGCCAGCAGTTATTATGCAGGGCCAGATACGCAGTATTTT	CASSYYAGPDTQYF
TRBV7-9	NA	TRBJ1-4	few	TGTGCCAGCAGCTTACTGGCGGGGTTGGATGAAAAACTGTTTTTT	CASSLLAGLDEKLFF
TRBV19	NA	TRBJ2-7	NA	TGTGCCAGTAGCCCAGGGCTTACCTACGAGCAGTACTTC	CASSPGLTYEQYF
TRBV11-3	NA	TRBJ2-1	NA	TGTGCCAGCAGCTTAGGTTTGATGGCTGAGCAGTTCTTC	CASSLGLMAEQFF
TRBV18	TRBD1	TRBJ1-4	NA	TGTGCCAGCTCACCGGGACAGGCTAATGAAAAACTGTTTTTT	CASSPGQANEKLFF
TRBV7-2	TRBD1	TRBJ1-2	NA	TGTGCCAGCAGCTTATGGACAGGGGGTGGCTACACCTTC	CASSLWTGGGYTF
TRBV15	TRBD1	TRBJ1-2	NA	TGTGCCACCAGCAACCGAACAGGGGATCGTGGCTACACCTTC	CATSNRTGDRGYTF
TRBV5-1	NA	TRBJ2-7	NA	TGCGCCAGCAGCTTGATTAGCGGCGACTACGAGCAGTACTTC	CASSLISGDYEQYF
TRBV11-1	TRBD1	TRBJ1-4	NA	TGTGCCAGCAGCTCGGCCCGGGACAGGGGGAATGAAAAACTGTTTTTT	CASSSARDRGNEKLFF
TRBV13	TRBD2	TRBJ2-1	NA	TGTGCCAGCAGCCTCGGGACTAGCAAGGGCTATGAGCAGTTCTTC	CASSLGTSKGYEQFF
TRBV19	TRBD2	TRBJ2-5	NA	TGTGCCAGTAGTACCCTCGGGGGGGGAAAGGGGACCCAGTACTTC	CASSTLGGGKGTQYF
TRBV4-1	TRBD1	TRBJ1-2	NA	TGCGCCAGCAGAATTAGACAGGGAACTAACTATGGCTACACCTTC	CASRIRQGTNYGYTF
TRBV9	TRBD2	TRBJ2-3	NA	TGTGCCAGCAGCCCGGCGGGGGGGCATTTAAGTACGCAGTATTTT	CASSPAGGHLSTQYF
TRBV14	NA	TRBJ2-2	NA	TGTGCCAGCAGCCAAGGGTTCGGCACCGGGGAGCTGTTTTTT	CASSQGFGTGELFF
TRBV6-5	NA	TRBJ1-2	NA	TGTGCCAGCAGAGACGACAGTTACTATGGCTACACCTTC	CASRDDSYYGYTF
TRBV19	TRBD2	TRBJ2-2	once	TGTGCCAGTAAAAGTCGGGGGACTAGCGGGAGATATACCGGGGAGCTGTTTTTT	CASKSRGTSGRYTGELFF
TRBV29-1	NA	TRBJ1-2	NA	TGCAGCGTTGAAGACAGGAATGGCTACACCTTC	CSVEDRNGYTF
TRBV10-1	NA	TRBJ1-2	NA	TGCGCCAGCGCAGGACCCTCCAGGGACTATGGCTACACCTTC	CASAGPSRDYGYTF